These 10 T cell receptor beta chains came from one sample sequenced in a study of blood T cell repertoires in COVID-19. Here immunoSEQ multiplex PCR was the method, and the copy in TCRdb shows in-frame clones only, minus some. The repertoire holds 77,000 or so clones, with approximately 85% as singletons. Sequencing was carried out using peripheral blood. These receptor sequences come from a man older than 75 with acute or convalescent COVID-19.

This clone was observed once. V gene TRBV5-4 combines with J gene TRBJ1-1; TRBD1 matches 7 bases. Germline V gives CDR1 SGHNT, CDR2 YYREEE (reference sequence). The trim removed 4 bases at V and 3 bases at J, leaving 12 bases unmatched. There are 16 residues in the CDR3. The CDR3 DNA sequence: TGTGCCAGCAGCCTGTTCAGGGGGGAAGCCTACACTGAAGCTTTCTTT. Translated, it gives CASSLFRGEAYTEAFF.

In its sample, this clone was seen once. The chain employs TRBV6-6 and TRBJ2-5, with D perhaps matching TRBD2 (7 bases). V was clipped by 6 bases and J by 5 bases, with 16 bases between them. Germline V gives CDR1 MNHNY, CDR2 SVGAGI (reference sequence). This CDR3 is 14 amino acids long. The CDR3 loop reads CASRGGGGLETQYF. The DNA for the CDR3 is TGTGCCAGCAGGGGGGGAGGGGGGCTGGAGACCCAGTACTTC.

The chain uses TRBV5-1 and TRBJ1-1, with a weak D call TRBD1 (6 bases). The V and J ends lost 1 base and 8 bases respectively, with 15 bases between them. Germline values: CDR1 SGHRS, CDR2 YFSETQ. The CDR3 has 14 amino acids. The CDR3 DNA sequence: TGCGCCAGCAGCTTGTGGTCGGGGGGCGCAGAAGCTTTCTTT. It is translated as CASSLWSGGAEAFF. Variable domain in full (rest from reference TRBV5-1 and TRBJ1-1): KAGVTQTPRYLIKTRGQQVTLSCSPISGHRSVSWYQQTPGQGLQFLFEYFSETQRNKGNFPGRFSGRQFSNSRSEMNVSTLELGDSALYLCASSLWSGGAEAFFGQGTRLTVV.

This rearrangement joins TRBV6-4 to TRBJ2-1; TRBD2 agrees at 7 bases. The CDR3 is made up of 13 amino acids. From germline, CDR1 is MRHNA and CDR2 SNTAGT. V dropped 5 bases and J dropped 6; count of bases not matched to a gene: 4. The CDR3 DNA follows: TGTGCCAGCAGTAGCGGGGCTCGCAATGAGCAGTTCTTC. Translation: CASSSGARNEQFF.

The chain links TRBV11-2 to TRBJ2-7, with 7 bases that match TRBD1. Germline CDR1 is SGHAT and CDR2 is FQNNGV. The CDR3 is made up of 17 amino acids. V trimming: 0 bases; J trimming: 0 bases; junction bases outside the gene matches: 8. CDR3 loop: CASSLDPGTATSYEQYF. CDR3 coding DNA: TGTGCCAGCAGCTTAGATCCCGGGACAGCCACCTCCTACGAGCAGTACTTC. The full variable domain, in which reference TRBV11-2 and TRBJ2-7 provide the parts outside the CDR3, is EAGVAQSPRYKIIEKRQSVAFWCNPISGHATLYWYQQILGQGPKLLIQFQNNGVVDDSQLPKDRFSAERLKGVDSTLKIQPAKLEDSAVYLCASSLDPGTATSYEQYFGPGTRLTVT.

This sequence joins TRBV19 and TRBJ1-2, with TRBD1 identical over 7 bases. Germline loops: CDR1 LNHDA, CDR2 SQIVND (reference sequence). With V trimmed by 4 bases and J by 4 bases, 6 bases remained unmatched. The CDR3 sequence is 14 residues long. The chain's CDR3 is CASSTTGNGYGYTF. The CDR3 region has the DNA TGTGCCAGTAGTACGACAGGGAATGGCTATGGCTACACCTTC.

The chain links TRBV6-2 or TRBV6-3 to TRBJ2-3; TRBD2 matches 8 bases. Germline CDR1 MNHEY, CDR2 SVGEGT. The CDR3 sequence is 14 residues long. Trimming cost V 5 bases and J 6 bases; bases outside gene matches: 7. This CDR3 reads CASSNGGAEDTQYF. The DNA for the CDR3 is TGTGCCAGCAGTAACGGGGGGGCCGAGGATACGCAGTATTTT.

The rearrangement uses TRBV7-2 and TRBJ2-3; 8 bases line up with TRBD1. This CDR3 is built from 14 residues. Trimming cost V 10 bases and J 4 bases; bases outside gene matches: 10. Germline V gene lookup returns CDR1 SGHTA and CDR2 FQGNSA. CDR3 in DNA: TGTGCCACCAGGACAGGGCTGGTCGCAGATACGCAGTATTTT. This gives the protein CATRTGLVADTQYF. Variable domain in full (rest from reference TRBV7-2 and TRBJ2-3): GAGVSQSPSNKVTEKGKDVELRCDPISGHTALYWYRQSLGQGLEFLIYFQGNSAPDKSGLPSDRFSAERTGGSVSTLTIQRTQQEDSAVYLCATRTGLVADTQYFGPGTRLTVL.

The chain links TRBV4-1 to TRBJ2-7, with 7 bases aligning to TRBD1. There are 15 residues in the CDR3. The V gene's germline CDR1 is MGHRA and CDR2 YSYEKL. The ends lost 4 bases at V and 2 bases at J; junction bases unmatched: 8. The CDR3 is CASSPTWDSTYEQYF. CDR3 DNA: TGCGCCAGCAGCCCGACCTGGGACAGCACCTACGAGCAGTACTTC.

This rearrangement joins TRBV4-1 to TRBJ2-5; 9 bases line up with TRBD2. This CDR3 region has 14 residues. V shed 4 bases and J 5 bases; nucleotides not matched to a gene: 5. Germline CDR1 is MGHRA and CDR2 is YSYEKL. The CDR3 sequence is CASSPVLAGETQYF. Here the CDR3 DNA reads TGCGCCAGCAGCCCCGTACTAGCGGGTGAGACCCAGTACTTC.